This passage covers 15 T cell receptor beta chains from one sample sequenced in a study of regulatory T cells in long-lasting Graves disease (dated by TCRdb to about 2021). The library was obtained by multiplex PCR. The instrument was an Illumina HiSeq 4000. CDR3 regions were amplified by Arm-PCR with iRepertoire HTBI primers to construct TCR beta libraries. TCRdb reworked the public reads: Q25 trimming with fastp, MiXCR clone assembly, productive beta chains retained. Each CDR3 protein appears once, grouped with its most common genes and DNA. For this sample there are 310,000 or so distinct CDR3 sequences; more than 20% appear just once. Of the sample, about 61% is held by the ten largest clones. The time point label for this specimen denotes: persistent/refractory GD, antithyroid drugs over 5 years with positive TRAb. RNA was extracted from PBMCs in TRIzol for both TCR sequencing and RNA sequencing.

Sequencing was performed on peripheral blood mononuclear cells (PBMCs), taken when the disease was refractory, from a patient treated with antithyroid drugs. These receptors were taken from a female donor with Graves disease.

At least ten counts were recorded for this clonotype. This chain connects TRBV20-1 to TRBJ2-7; 7 bases align to TRBD2. This CDR3 is built from 14 residues. Germline loops: CDR1 DFQATT, CDR2 SNEGSKA (reference sequence). V trimming: 5 bases; J trimming: 2 bases; junction bases outside the gene matches: 9. CDR3 coding DNA: TGCAGTGCTCGGACTAGTTTTACAACCTACGAGCAGTACTTC. The encoded protein is CSARTSFTTYEQYF.

This clonotype has a count of ten or more. The J gene is TRBJ1-2, the V gene TRBV7-2, with D perhaps TRBD1 (6 bases). The V end lost 5 bases, the J end lost 6 bases, and 16 bases lay between the germline ends. The CDR3 sequence is 14 residues long. Germline CDR1 SGHTA, CDR2 FQGNSA. CDR3 DNA sequence: TGTGCCAGCAGCGTCATCAGGGGATCTGATGGCTACACCTTC. As protein: CASSVIRGSDGYTF.

CDR3: CASSRPDPGQGTYEQYF. The CDR3 bases are TGCGCCAGCAGCCGACCTGACCCGGGACAGGGGACCTACGAGCAGTACTTC. This rearrangement joins TRBV5-1 to TRBJ2-7, with TRBD1 matching over 10 bases. Germline V CDR1 and CDR2: SGHRS, YFSETQ. The CDR3 covers 17 residues. J lost 2 bases, V lost 4 bases, and 12 bases had no gene match.

This clonotype appeared a few times. This chain links TRBV19 with TRBJ1-5; 7 positions match TRBD1. The CDR3 consists of 14 residues. In germline, CDR1 is LNHDA, CDR2 SQIVND (reference sequence). Trimming cost V 4 bases and J 7 bases; bases outside gene matches: 7. The CDR3 region is CASSTEETGQPQHF. The CDR3 nucleotides are TGTGCCAGTAGTACCGAAGAGACAGGGCAGCCCCAGCATTTT.

The V gene is TRBV6-2 or TRBV6-3, the J gene TRBJ1-2; D may be TRBD1 (5 bases). Germline V lookup: CDR1 MNHEY, CDR2 SVGEGT. V gave up 4 bases and J gave up 6 bases, with 12 bases separating them. This CDR3 region has 13 residues. The CDR3 DNA reads as TGTGCCAGCAGTTTGAGGGGTGTGCATGGCTACACCTTC. This encodes CASSLRGVHGYTF.

This clonotype was seen ten or more times. CDR3 sequence (DNA): TGCAGTGCTAGAGATCTCGGACTAGCGTCCTACGAGCAGTACTTC. It codes for CSARDLGLASYEQYF. This chain uses TRBV20-1 with TRBJ2-7, with 9 bases fitting TRBD2. Trimming took 0 bases from V and 1 from J; bases not matched to a gene: 4. Germline V gives CDR1 DFQATT, CDR2 SNEGSKA (reference sequence). The CDR3 has 15 residues.

This clonotype appeared many times. This chain connects TRBV6-1 to TRBJ1-1; the match to TRBD1 covers 8 bases. With 10 bases clipped from V and 0 bases from J, the junction kept 4 bases outside the gene matches. From germline, CDR1 is MNHNS and CDR2 SASEGT. There are 13 residues in the CDR3. The CDR3 loop is CATDRGLNTEAFF. CDR3 in DNA: TGTGCCACCGACAGGGGCCTGAACACTGAAGCTTTCTTT.

The chain employs TRBV29-1 and TRBJ2-2; D could derive from TRBD1 or TRBD2 (5 bases each). Germline CDR1 and CDR2: SQVTM and ANQGSEA. The CDR3 loop spans 12 amino acids. Trimming pared 4 bases from V and 5 bases from J, leaving 8 bases between. This chain's CDR3 is CSVVRGTGELFF. In DNA form, the CDR3 reads TGCAGCGTTGTGAGGGGAACCGGGGAGCTGTTTTTT.

This clonotype was observed a few times. In DNA form, the CDR3 reads TGCGCCAGCAGCCAAGATTGGGGACAGGTTAATAGCGAGCAGTACTTC. Protein sequence: CASSQDWGQVNSEQYF. The chain employs TRBV4-3 and TRBJ2-7, with 8 bases aligning to TRBD1. CDR1 and CDR2 from the germline V gene are LGHNA and YSLEER. The J segment lost 6 bases and the V segment lost 0 bases, leaving 10 bases of the junction unmatched. This CDR3 spans 16 amino acids.

The chain has TRBV7-8 and TRBJ2-1, with D unclear. Germline lookup yields CDR1 SGHVS and CDR2 FQNEAQ. There are 17 residues in the CDR3. Trimming removed 5 bases at V and 9 bases at J, with 26 bases between. The CDR3 bases are TGTGCCAGCAGCCCCCGTCCGGACCCCCAGAGTTTGCGTGAGCAGTTCTTC. Translating it yields CASSPRPDPQSLREQFF.

This chain uses TRBV18 with TRBJ2-7; D possibly matches TRBD1 or TRBD2 (5 bases each). The germline V gene has CDR1 KGHSH and CDR2 LQKENI. There are 15 residues in the CDR3. The ends were cut back, 3 bases at V and 0 bases at J, with 12 bases in the middle. Here the CDR3 reads CASSPVGTDSYEQYF. The CDR3 DNA reads as TGTGCCAGCTCACCTGTAGGGACGGACTCCTACGAGCAGTACTTC.

V gene TRBV20-1 combines with J gene TRBJ2-2; D is perhaps TRBD2 (5 bases). The V and J ends lost 3 bases and 0 bases respectively, with 8 bases between them. In germline, CDR1 is DFQATT, CDR2 SNEGSKA (reference sequence). The CDR3 extends over 14 amino acids. The CDR3 bases are TGCAGTGCTAGGGACTCCTCGAACACCGGGGAGCTGTTTTTT. This encodes CSARDSSNTGELFF.

This clonotype was picked up many times. The chain joins TRBV7-9 to TRBJ2-7, with 9 nucleotides matching TRBD1. The CDR3 is made up of 14 amino acids. V lost 5 bases, J lost 4 bases, and 6 bases stayed unmatched. Looked up from germline, CDR1 is SEHNR and CDR2 is FQNEAQ (reference sequence). This CDR3 reads CASSHRDRDYEQYF. Here the CDR3 DNA reads TGTGCCAGCAGCCACCGGGACAGGGATTACGAGCAGTACTTC.

This clonotype was found a few times. The chain links TRBV30 to TRBJ2-5; D ambiguous. This CDR3 comprises 14 residues. V was pared by 0 bases and J by 0 bases, with 8 bases between. The germline CDR1 and CDR2 sequences are GTSNPN and SVGIG (reference sequence). CDR3 nucleotides: TGTGCCTGGAGTGTACCGAGGTACCAAGAGACCCAGTACTTC. This gives the protein CAWSVPRYQETQYF.

J is TRBJ2-7 and V is TRBV9; the match to TRBD2 covers 8 bases. V was pared by 0 bases and J by 6 bases, with 11 bases of the junction left unmatched. The CDR3 extends over 16 amino acids. Germline loops: CDR1 SGDLS, CDR2 YYNGEE. In DNA form, the CDR3 reads TGTGCCAGCAGCGTAGGAGGTTCGGGAGGGCTTGGCGAGCAGTACTTC. Amino acids: CASSVGGSGGLGEQYF.